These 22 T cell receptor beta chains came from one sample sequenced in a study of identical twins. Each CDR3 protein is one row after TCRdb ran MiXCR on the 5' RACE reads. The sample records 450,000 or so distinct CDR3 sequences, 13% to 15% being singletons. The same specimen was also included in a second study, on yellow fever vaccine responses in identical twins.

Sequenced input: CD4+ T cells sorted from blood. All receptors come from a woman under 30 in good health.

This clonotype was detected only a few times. CDR3 in DNA: TGTGCCAGCAGCTTCGACAGGGAGTACGAGCAGTACTTC. Amino acid sequence: CASSFDREYEQYF. This chain links TRBV28 with TRBJ2-7; TRBD1 matches 7 bases. Germline loops: CDR1 MDHEN, CDR2 SYDVKM. The CDR3 is 13 residues long. Trimming cost V 6 bases and J 4 bases; bases outside gene matches: 6.

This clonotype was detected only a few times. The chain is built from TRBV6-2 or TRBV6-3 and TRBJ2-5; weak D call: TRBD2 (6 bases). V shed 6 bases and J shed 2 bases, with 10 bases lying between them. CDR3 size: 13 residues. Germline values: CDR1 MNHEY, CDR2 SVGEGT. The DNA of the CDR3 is TGTGCCAGCAGGGGACTGGATCAAGAGACCCAGTACTTC. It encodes CASRGLDQETQYF.

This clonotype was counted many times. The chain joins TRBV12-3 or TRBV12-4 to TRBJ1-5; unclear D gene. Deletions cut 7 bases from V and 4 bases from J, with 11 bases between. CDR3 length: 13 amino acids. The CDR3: CASMIAGNQPQHF. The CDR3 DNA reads TGTGCCAGCATGATAGCCGGGAATCAGCCCCAGCATTTT.

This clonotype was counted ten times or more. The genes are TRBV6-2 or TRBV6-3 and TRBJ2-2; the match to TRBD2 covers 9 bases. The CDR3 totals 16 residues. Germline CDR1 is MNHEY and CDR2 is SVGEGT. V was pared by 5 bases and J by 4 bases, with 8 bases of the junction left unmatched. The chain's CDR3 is CASSLGLATGTGELFF. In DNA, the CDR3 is TGTGCCAGCAGTCTGGGACTAGCAACGGGCACCGGGGAGCTGTTTTTT.

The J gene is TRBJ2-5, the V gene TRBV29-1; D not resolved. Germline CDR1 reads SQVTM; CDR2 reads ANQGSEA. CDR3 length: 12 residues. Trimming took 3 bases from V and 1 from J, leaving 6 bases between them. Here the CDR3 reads CSVDVGQETQYF. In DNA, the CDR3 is TGCAGCGTTGACGTCGGCCAAGAGACCCAGTACTTC. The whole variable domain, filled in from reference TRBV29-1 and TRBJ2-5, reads SAVISQKPSRDICQRGTSLTIQCQVDSQVTMMFWYRQQPGQSLTLIATANQGSEATYESGFVIDKFPISRPNLTFSTLTVSNMSPEDSSIYLCSVDVGQETQYFGPGTRLLVL.

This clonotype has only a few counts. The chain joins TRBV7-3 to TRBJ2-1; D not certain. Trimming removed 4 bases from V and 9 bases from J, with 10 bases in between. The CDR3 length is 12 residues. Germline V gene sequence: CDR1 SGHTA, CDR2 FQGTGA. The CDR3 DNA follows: TGTGCCAGCAGCTCCTATGGCGGTGAGCAGTTCTTC. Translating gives CASSSYGGEQFF.

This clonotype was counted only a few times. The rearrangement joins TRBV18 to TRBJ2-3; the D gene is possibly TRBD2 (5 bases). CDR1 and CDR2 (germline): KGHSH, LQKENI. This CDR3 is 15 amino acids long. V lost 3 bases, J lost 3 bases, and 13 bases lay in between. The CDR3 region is CASSPAGAITDTQYF. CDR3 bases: TGTGCCAGCTCACCGGCGGGCGCCATTACAGATACGCAGTATTTT.

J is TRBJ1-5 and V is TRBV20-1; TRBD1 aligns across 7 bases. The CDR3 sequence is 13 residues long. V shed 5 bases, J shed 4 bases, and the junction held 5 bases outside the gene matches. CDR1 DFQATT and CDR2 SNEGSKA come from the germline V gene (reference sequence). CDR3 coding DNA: TGCAGTGCTGAACAGGGGCGGAATCAGCCCCAGCATTTT. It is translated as CSAEQGRNQPQHF.

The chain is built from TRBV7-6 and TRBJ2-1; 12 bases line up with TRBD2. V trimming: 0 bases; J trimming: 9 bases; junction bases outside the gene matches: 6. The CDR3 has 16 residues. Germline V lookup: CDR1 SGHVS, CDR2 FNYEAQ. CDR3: CASSLAPSGGAGEQFF. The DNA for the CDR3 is TGTGCCAGCAGCTTAGCGCCTAGCGGGGGGGCGGGTGAGCAGTTCTTC.

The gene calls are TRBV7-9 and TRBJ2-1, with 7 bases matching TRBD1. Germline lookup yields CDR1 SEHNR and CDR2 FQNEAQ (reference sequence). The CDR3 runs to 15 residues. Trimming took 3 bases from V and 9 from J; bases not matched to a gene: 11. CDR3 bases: TGTGCCAGCAGCTTTGAAAAGGGGGCTTTGAGTGAGCAGTTCTTC. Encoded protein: CASSFEKGALSEQFF.

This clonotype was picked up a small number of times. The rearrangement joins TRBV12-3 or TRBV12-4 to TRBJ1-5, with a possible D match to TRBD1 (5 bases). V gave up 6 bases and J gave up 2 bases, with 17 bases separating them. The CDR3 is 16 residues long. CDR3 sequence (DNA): TGTGCCAGCAGAGCCGCCGGGTCGGGGGGCAATCAGCCCCAGCATTTT. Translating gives CASRAAGSGGNQPQHF.

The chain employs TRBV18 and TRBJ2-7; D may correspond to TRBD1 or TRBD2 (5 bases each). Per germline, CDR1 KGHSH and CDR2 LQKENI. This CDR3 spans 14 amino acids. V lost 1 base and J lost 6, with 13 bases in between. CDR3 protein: CASSPLAGTAEQYF. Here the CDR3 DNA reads TGTGCCAGCTCACCACTAGCAGGGACGGCCGAGCAGTACTTC. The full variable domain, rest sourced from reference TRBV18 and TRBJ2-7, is NAGVMQNPRHLVRRRGQEARLRCSPMKGHSHVYWYRQLPEEGLKFMVYLQKENIIDESGMPKERFSAEFPKEGPSILRIQQVVRGDSAAYFCASSPLAGTAEQYFGPGTRLTVT.

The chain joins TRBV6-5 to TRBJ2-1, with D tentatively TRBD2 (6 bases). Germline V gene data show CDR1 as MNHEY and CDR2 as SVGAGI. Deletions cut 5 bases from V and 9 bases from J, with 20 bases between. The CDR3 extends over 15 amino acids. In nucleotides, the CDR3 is TGTGCCAGCAGTACTTTCGGGGCGGGAAACAGTGAGCAGTTCTTC. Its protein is CASSTFGAGNSEQFF.

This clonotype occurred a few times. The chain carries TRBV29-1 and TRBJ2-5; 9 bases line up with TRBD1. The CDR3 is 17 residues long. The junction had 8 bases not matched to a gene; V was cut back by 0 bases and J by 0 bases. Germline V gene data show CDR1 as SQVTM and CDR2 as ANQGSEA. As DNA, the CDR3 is TGCAGCGTTGAAGATTATGGGACAGGGAGGGACCAAGAGACCCAGTACTTC. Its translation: CSVEDYGTGRDQETQYF.

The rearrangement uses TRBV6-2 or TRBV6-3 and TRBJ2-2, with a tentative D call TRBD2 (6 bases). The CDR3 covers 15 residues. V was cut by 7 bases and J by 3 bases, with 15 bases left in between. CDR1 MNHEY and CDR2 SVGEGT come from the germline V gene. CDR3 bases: TGTGCCAGCACCAACTCCGGGACTTACACCGGGGAGCTGTTTTTT. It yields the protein CASTNSGTYTGELFF.

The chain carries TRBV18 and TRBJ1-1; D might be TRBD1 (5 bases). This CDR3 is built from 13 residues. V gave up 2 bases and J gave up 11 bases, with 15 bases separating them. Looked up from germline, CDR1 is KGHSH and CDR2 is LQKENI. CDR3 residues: CASSPEGRVSAFF. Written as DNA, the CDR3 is TGTGCCAGCTCACCAGAGGGGAGGGTGTCGGCTTTCTTT.

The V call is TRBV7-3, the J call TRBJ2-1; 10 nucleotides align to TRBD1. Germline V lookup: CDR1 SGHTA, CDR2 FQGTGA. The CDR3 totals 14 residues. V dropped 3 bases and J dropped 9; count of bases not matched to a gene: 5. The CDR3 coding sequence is TGTGCCAGCAGCTTCGACAGGGGGCATGGTGAGCAGTTCTTC. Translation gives CASSFDRGHGEQFF.

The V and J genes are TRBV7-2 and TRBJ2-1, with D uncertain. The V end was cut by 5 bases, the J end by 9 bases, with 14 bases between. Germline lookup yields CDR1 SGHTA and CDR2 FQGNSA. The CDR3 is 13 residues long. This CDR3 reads CASSRDSGIEQFF. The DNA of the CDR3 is TGTGCCAGCAGCCGCGATAGTGGAATTGAGCAGTTCTTC.

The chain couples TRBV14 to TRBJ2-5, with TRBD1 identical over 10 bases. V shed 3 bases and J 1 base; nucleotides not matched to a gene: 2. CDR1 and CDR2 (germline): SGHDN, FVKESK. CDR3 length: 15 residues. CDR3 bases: TGTGCCAGCAGCCACTGGACAGGGGGCCAAGAGACCCAGTACTTC. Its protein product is CASSHWTGGQETQYF.

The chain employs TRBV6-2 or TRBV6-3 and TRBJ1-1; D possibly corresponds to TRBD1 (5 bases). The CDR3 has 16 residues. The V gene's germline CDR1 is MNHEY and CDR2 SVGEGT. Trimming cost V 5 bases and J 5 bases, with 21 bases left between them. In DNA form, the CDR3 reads TGTGCCAGCAGTACCCGGGGCGAGGGCTCGAGAACTGAAGCTTTCTTT. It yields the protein CASSTRGEGSRTEAFF.

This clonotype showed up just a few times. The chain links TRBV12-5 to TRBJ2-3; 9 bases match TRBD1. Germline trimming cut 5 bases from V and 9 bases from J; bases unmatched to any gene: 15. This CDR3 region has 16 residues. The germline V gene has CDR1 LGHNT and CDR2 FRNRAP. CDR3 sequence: CASGTGARTGTGTQYF. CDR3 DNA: TGTGCTAGTGGTACGGGTGCCCGCACCGGGACAGGGACGCAGTATTTT. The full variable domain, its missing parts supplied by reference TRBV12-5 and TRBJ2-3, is DARVTQTPRHKVTEMGQEVTMRCQPILGHNTVFWYRQTMMQGLELLAYFRNRAPLDDSGMPKDRFSAEMPDATLATLKIQPSEPRDSAVYFCASGTGARTGTGTQYFGPGTRLTVL.

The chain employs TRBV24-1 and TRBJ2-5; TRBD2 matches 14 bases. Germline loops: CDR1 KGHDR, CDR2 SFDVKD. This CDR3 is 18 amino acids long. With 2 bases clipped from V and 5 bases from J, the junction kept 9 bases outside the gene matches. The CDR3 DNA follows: TGTGCCACCAGTGATTCCTCCGGGACTAGCGGGGGCGGGGAGACCCAGTACTTC. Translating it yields CATSDSSGTSGGGETQYF.